The clone carrying this TCR beta chain was recorded many times. Trimming stripped 7 bases from V and 4 bases from J, with 11 bases between. Germline V lookup: CDR1 MDHEN, CDR2 SYDVKM. This CDR3 has 12 amino acids. The sample originates from a study of blood T cell repertoires in COVID-19. Study as a whole: The United States, Italy and Spain supplied acute and convalescent COVID-19 samples.

Authors' processing steps: Amplification of reference gene primers was used by the study to estimate nucleated cell counts. Assay: immunoSEQ multiplex PCR; the TCRdb copy retains only in-frame clones and omits some. V and J calls and clone size are given by that table; D and trimming were obtained from the DNA. Among roughly 250,000 clones listed, roughly 82% were seen once. The TCR sequence derives from a woman between 65 and 79 years old with acute or convalescent COVID-19. This sequence joins TRBV28 and TRBJ2-7; a weak D match, TRBD1 (6 bases). The specimen sequenced was peripheral blood. This CDR3 reads CASTPGQYEQYF. The CDR3 DNA is TGTGCCAGCACACCCGGACAGTACGAGCAGTACTTC.